The TCR beta chain described here comes from a study of cytomegalovirus exposure and HLA in healthy donors. PCR primers comprised 60 Vbeta and 13 Jbeta primers. Here immunoSEQ multiplex PCR was the method, and the copy in TCRdb shows in-frame clones only, minus some. Altogether 120,000 or so clones are present, about 78% being singletons, with the ten largest covering approximately 3.8%. V shed 1 base and J shed 1 base, with 14 bases lying between them. This CDR3 has 17 amino acids. Per germline, CDR1 MGHRA and CDR2 YSYEKL. Sequencing used PBMCs. The sequence came from a man under 40 in good health and CMV-seronegative. This chain joins TRBV4-1 and TRBJ2-1; D is possibly TRBD2 (7 bases). The chain's CDR3 is CASSQAPGGPSYNEQFF. CDR3 sequence (DNA): TGCGCCAGCAGCCAAGCCCCCGGGGGGCCGTCCTACAATGAGCAGTTCTTC.